This T cell receptor beta chain was sequenced during a study of CD8+ T cells in alopecia areata. The treatment was: oral pan-JAK inhibitor, 5-10 mg twice daily. Patients with alopecia areata provided lesional scalp punch biopsies as well as peripheral blood. Study-level findings and limits: In lesional scalp, particularly from alopecia totalis/universalis, clonality was higher than in normal scalp. Tissue-resident alphabeta T cells belonging to normal skin likewise get sequenced within scalp specimens.

The V gene's germline CDR1 is MNHEY and CDR2 SMNVEV (reference sequence). Unmatched junction bases numbered 6, after V lost 5 bases and J lost 3 bases. This CDR3 has 15 amino acids. Extracted from the samples, RNA was reverse transcribed into cDNA to serve as the sequencing template. Some clones are missing from TCRdb's copy, which holds only in-frame ones; the method was immunoSEQ multiplex PCR. The sample carries some 5,400 clones, about three quarters recorded once. A single count supports this clone. Its antigen is currently unknown. Specimen: skin, collected at week 24, from a patient treated with tofacitinib. The chain uses TRBV27 and TRBJ1-5; 8 positions match TRBD1. The TCR originated in a human donor with alopecia areata. CDR3 residues: CASSMGQVPNQPQHF. The DNA of the CDR3 is TGTGCCAGCAGTATGGGACAGGTCCCCAATCAGCCCCAGCATTTT.